The text below deals with one T cell receptor beta chain. The antigen remains undetermined. In germline, CDR1 is KGHDR, CDR2 SFDVKD. With V trimmed by 5 bases and J by 3 bases, 3 bases remained unmatched. This CDR3 has 14 residues. The entry originates in a study of T cell repertoires in cytomegalovirus infection. TCRdb used MiXCR to reprocess the reads, holding one entry per CDR3 protein. The table has roughly 920,000 distinct CDR3 sequences, roughly 30% seen once; the top ten hold over 12%. The origin of this receptor is a human donor in good health (CMV status not recorded). Some clones in this sample may be carry-over from other donors' samples. The sequencing used cultured CD8+ T cells from PBMCs, collected from culture after CMV antigen stimulation. This chain joins TRBV24-1 and TRBJ2-3, with 8 bases identical to TRBD2. The CDR3 reads CATSVGGVTDTQYF. The CDR3 nucleotides read TGTGCCACCAGTGTCGGGGGGGTAACAGATACGCAGTATTTT.